This T cell receptor (beta chain) was found in a study of cytomegalovirus exposure and HLA in healthy donors. For this clone: No antigen is known for it. The junction and the germline gene differ at one end; a read error may be behind it.

The study's findings and limits: Sequencing had likely introduced a cluster of highly shared sequence variants as an artifact.

The CDR3 is 17 residues long. Germline CDR1 reads LGHNA; CDR2 reads YSLEER. The PCR was carried out with 60 Vbeta primers and 13 Jbeta primers. Per the study methods: An analysis performed later counted 73 million or so unique TCR beta chains (roughly 11 million of them shared). Repertoires were generated with immunoSEQ multiplex PCR, while TCRdb's copy carries only in-frame clones and drops some. The V and J calls and clone size come from that table; D and trimming were worked out from the DNA. The profile shows 150,000 to 250,000 clones, approximately 78% of them singletons. The sequenced sample was PBMCs. V gene TRBV4-3 combines with J gene TRBJ2-6; tentatively, D is TRBD2 (7 bases). The receptor comes from a woman aged 50 to 60 in good health and CMV-seropositive. The CDR3 region has the DNA TGCGCCAGCAGCCAAGATCGGGGGGCAGGTGGGGCCAACGGCCTGACTTTC. Its protein is CASSQDRGAGGANGLTF.